The count of the clone carrying this T cell receptor beta chain is one. J was trimmed by 6 bases and V by 4 bases; bases with no gene match: 1. The CDR3 covers 12 residues. Germline values: CDR1 GTSNPN, CDR2 SVGIG (reference sequence). The data belong to a study of T cell responses to AZD1222 COVID-19 vaccine. TCRdb's table, derived via immunoSEQ multiplex PCR, lists solely in-frame clones and lacks some. The data contain about 160,000 clones, roughly 90% of them singletons. Sequenced here: peripheral blood, sampled 28 days after the second AZD1222 dose. V is TRBV30 and J is TRBJ1-4, with 8 nucleotides matching TRBD1. The receptor's source is an adult who received the AZD1222 COVID-19 vaccine. For the CDR3, the DNA is TGTGCCTGGAACAGGGGGTATGAAAAACTGTTTTTT. It translates to CAWNRGYEKLFF.